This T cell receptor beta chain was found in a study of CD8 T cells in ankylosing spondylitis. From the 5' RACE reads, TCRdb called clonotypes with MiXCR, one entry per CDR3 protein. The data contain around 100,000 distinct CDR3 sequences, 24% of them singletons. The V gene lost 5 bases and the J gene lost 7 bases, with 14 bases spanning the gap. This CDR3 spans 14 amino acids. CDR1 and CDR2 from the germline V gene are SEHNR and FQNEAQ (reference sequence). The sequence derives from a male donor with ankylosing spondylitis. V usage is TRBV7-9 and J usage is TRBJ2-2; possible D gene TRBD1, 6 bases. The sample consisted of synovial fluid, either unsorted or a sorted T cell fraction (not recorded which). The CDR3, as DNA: TGTGCCAGCAGCCCCAACAGGGTTGGCGGGGAGCTGTTTTTT. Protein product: CASSPNRVGGELFF.